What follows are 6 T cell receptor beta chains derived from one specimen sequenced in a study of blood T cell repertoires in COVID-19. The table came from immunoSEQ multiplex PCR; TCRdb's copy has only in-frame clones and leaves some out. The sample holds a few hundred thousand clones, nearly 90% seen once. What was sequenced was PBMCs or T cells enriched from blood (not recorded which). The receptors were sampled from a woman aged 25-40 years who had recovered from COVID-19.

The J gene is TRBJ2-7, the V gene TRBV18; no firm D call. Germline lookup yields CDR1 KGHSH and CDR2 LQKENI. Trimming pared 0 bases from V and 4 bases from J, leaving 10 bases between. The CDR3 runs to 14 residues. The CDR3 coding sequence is TGTGCCAGCTCACCACCCCCCGGCGGTTACGAGCAGTACTTC. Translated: CASSPPPGGYEQYF.

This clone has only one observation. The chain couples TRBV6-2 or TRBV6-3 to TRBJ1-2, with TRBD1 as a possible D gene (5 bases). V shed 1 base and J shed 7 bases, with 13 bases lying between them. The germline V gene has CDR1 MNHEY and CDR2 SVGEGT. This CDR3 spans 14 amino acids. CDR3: CASSYYPGLGGYTF. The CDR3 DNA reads TGTGCCAGCAGTTACTACCCAGGGCTGGGTGGCTACACCTTC.

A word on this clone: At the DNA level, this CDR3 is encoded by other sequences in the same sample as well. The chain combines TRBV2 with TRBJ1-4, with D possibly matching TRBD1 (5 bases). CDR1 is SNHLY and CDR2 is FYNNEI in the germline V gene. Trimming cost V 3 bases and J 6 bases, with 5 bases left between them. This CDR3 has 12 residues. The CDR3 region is CASSDRDEKLFF. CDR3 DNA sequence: TGTGCCAGCAGTGACAGGGATGAAAAACTGTTTTTT.

The CDR3 coding sequence is TGTGCCAGCAGCCAAGAAAGAGGTACGCAGTATTTT. Its translation is CASSQERGTQYF. The chain combines TRBV3-1 (or the pseudogene TRBV3-2) with TRBJ2-3; D is undetermined. V shed 0 bases and J shed 8 bases, with 6 bases lying between them. Germline V gives CDR1 LGHDT, CDR2 YNNKEL (reference sequence). The CDR3 is 12 residues long.

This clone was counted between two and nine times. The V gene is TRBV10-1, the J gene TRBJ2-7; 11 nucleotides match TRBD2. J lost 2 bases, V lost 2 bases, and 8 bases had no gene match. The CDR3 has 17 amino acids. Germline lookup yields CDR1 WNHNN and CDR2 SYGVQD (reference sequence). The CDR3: CASSEVRLAGGPYEQYF. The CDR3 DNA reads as TGCGCCAGCAGTGAGGTCCGGCTAGCGGGAGGACCCTACGAGCAGTACTTC.

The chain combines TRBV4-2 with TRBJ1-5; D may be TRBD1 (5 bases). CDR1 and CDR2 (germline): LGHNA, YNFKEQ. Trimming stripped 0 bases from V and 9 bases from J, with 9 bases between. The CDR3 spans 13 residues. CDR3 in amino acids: CASSQERRGPQHF. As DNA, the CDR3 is TGTGCCAGCAGCCAAGAGAGGAGGGGGCCCCAGCATTTT.